This TCR beta chain derives from a study of shared clonotypes between healthy human individuals. General study results and limits: Donor scarcity curtailed the genetic and exposure-history diversity represented herein. Clonotypes shared by all four sorted-subset donors had higher generation probabilities than non-shared clonotypes.

The CDR3 loop spans 14 amino acids. J gave up 11 bases and V 5 bases, and 9 bases lay outside the gene matches. Germline V CDR1 and CDR2: MNHEY, SMNVEV (reference sequence). Comment on this clone: Its antigen is still unknown.

Sequencing was performed with immunoSEQ multiplex PCR; in TCRdb, only in-frame clones are kept and a portion is missing. The sample gives a few hundred thousand clones, over 75% of which show up once; around 15% is in the top ten. The rearrangement joins TRBV27 to TRBJ1-4; the match to TRBD1 covers 9 bases. Sequencing was performed on memory CD8+ T cells sorted from blood. Subset given: CD45RO+ cells pooled with CCR7-negative TemRA cells. This TCR derives from a man aged 18-30 years in good health. The CDR3 protein is CASSAGTGFVKLFF. The CDR3 DNA follows: TGTGCCAGCAGTGCTGGGACAGGGTTCGTGAAACTGTTTTTT.